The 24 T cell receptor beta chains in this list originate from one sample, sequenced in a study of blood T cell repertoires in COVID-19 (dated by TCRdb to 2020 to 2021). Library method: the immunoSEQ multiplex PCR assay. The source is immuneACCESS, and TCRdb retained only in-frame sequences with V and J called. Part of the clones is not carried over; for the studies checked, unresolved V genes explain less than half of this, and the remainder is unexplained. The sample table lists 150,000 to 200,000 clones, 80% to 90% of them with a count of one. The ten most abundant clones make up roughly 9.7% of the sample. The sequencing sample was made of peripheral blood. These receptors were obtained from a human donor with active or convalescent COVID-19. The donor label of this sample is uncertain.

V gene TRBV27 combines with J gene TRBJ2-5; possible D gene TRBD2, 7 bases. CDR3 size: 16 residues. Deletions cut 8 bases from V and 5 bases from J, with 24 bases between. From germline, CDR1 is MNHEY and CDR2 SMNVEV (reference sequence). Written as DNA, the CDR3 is TGTGCCAGCCGAAGGGTGGGGGGGGCTTTCTTGGAGACCCAGTACTTC. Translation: CASRRVGGAFLETQYF.

The CDR3 loop reads CASSWGTGGMGTQYF. The CDR3 DNA sequence: TGTGCCAGCAGTTGGGGGACAGGGGGAATGGGTACGCAGTATTTT. The J gene is TRBJ2-3, the V gene TRBV28; the match to TRBD1 covers 11 bases. The CDR3 loop spans 15 amino acids. From germline, CDR1 is MDHEN and CDR2 SYDVKM. V was clipped by 4 bases and J by 8 bases; unmatched bases: 8. Full variable domain (outside the CDR3, taken from reference TRBV28 and TRBJ2-3): DVKVTQSSRYLVKRTGEKVFLECVQDMDHENMFWYRQDPGLGLRLIYFSYDVKMKEKGDIPEGYSVSREKKERFSLILESASTNQTSMYLCASSWGTGGMGTQYFGPGTRLTVL.

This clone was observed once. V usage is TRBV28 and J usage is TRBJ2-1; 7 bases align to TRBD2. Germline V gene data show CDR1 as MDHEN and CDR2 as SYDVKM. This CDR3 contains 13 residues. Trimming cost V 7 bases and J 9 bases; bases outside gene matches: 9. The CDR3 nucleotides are TGTGCCAGCAATGGGGGAGCGGGGACTGAGCAGTTCTTC. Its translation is CASNGGAGTEQFF.

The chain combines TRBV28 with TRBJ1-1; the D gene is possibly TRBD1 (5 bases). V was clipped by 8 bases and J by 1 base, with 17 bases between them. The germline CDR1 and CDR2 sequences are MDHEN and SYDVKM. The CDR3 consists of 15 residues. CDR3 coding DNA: TGTGCCAGCCCCCCCCCACAGGTACAGAACACTGAAGCTTTCTTT. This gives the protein CASPPPQVQNTEAFF.

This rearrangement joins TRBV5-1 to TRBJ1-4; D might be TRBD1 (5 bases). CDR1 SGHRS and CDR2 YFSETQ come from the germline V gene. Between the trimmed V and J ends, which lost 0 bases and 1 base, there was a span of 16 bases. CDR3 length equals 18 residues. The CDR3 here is CASSLGSGRGLTNEKLFF. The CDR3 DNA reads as TGCGCCAGCAGCTTGGGGTCCGGTAGGGGACTAACTAATGAAAAACTGTTTTTT. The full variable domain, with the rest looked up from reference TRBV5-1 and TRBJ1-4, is KAGVTQTPRYLIKTRGQQVTLSCSPISGHRSVSWYQQTPGQGLQFLFEYFSETQRNKGNFPGRFSGRQFSNSRSEMNVSTLELGDSALYLCASSLGSGRGLTNEKLFFGSGTQLSVL.

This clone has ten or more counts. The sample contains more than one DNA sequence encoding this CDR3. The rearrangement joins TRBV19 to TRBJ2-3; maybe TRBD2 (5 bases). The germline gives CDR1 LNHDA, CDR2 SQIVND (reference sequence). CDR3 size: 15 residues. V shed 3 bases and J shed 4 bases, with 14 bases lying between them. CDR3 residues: CASSIRSGSPDTQYF. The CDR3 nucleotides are TGTGCCAGTAGTATTAGAAGCGGTAGCCCAGATACGCAGTATTTT.

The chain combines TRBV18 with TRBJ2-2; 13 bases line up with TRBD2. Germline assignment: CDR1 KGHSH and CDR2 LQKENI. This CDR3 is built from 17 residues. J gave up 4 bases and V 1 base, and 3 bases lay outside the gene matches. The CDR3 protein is CASSPLRLAGGTGELFF. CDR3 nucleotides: TGTGCCAGCTCACCACTCCGACTAGCGGGAGGCACCGGGGAGCTGTTTTTT.

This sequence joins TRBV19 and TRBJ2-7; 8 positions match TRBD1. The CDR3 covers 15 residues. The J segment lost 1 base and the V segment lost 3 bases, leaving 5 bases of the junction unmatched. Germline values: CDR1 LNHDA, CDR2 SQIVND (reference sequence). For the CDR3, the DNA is TGTGCCAGTAGTATCATAACAGGGGGGTCCTACGAGCAGTACTTC. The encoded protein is CASSIITGGSYEQYF.

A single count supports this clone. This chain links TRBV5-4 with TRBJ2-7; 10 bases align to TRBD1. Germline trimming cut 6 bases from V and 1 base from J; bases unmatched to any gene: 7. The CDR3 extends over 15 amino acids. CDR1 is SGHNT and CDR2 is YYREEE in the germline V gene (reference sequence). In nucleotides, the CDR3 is TGTGCCAGCACCACACCGGGACAGGGGTCCTACGAGCAGTACTTC. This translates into CASTTPGQGSYEQYF.

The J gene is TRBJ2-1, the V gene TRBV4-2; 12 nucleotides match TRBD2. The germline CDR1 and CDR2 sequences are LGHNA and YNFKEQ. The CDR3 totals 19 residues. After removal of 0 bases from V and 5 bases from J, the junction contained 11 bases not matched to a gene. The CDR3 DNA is TGTGCCAGCAGCCAAGATCCAGGTTCTAGCGGGAGGGCGAACAATGAGCAGTTCTTC. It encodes CASSQDPGSSGRANNEQFF.

The CDR3 reads CASSLSKRGSNQPQHF. The CDR3 bases are TGTGCCAGCAGTTTATCCAAACGGGGGAGCAATCAGCCCCAGCATTTT. This sequence joins TRBV28 and TRBJ1-5; TRBD1 is a possible D gene (5 bases). CDR3 length: 16 residues. CDR1 is MDHEN, CDR2 SYDVKM, per germline. The germline V and J ends were trimmed by 1 base and 1 base, with 11 bases remaining between them.

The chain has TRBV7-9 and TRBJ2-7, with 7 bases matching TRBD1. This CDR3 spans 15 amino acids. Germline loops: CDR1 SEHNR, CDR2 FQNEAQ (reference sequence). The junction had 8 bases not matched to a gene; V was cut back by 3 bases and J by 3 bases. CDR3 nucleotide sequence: TGTGCCAGCAGCTTGGGACAGATAAAGTTCTACGAGCAGTACTTC. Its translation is CASSLGQIKFYEQYF.

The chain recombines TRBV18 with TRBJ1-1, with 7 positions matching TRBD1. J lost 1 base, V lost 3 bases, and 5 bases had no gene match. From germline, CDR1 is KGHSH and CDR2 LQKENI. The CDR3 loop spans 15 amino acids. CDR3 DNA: TGTGCCAGCTCACCCCTACAGGGGCCGAACACTGAAGCTTTCTTT. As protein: CASSPLQGPNTEAFF.

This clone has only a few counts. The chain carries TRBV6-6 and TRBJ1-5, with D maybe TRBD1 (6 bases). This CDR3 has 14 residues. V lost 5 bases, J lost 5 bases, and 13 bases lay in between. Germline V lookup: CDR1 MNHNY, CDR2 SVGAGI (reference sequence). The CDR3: CASSPAGAYQPQHF. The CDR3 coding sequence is TGTGCCAGCAGTCCCGCGGGGGCTTATCAGCCCCAGCATTTT.

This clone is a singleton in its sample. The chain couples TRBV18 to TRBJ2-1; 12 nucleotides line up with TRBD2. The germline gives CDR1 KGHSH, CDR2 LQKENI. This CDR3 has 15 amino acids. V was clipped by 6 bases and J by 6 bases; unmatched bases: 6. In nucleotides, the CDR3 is TGTGCCAGCTCTCGCGCTAGCGGGAGGGGCAATGAGCAGTTCTTC. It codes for CASSRASGRGNEQFF.

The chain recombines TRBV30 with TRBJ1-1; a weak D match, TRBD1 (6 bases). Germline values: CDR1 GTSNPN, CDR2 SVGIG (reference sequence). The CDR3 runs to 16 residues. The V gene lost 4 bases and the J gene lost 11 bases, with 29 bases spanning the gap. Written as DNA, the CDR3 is TGTGCCTGGACAGCGGGTTGGGGGGCGGGGGTAATTAAGGCTTTCTTT. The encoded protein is CAWTAGWGAGVIKAFF. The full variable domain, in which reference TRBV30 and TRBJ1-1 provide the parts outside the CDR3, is SQTIHQWPATLVQPVGSPLSLECTVEGTSNPNLYWYRQAAGRGLQLLFYSVGIGQISSEVPQNLSASRPQDRQFILSSKKLLLSDSGFYLCAWTAGWGAGVIKAFFGQGTRLTVV.

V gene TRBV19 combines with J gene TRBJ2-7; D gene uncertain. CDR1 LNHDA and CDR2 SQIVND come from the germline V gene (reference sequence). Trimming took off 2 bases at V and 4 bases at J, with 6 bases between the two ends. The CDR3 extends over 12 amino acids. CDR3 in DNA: TGTGCCAGTAGTATACCGGGTTACGAGCAGTACTTC. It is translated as CASSIPGYEQYF.

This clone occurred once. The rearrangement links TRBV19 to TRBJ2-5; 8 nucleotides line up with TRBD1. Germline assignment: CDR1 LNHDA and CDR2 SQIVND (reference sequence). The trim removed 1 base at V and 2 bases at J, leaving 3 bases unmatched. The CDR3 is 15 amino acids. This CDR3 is CASSIARTGQETQYF. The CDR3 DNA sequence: TGTGCCAGTAGTATAGCCCGGACAGGGCAAGAGACCCAGTACTTC.

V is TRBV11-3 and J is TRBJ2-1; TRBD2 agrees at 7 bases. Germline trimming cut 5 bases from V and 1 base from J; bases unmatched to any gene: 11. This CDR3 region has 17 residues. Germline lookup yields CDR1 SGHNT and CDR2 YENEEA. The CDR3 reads CASSDRRTGGSYNEQFF. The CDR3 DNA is TGTGCCAGCAGCGACCGTCGCACGGGAGGATCCTACAATGAGCAGTTCTTC.

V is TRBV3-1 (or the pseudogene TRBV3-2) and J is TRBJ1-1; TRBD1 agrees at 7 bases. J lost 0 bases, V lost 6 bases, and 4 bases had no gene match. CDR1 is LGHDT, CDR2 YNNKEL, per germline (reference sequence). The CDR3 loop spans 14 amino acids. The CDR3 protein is CASSDRVMNTEAFF. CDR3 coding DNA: TGTGCCAGCAGTGACAGGGTCATGAACACTGAAGCTTTCTTT.

CDR3: CASSAVMNTEAFF. CDR3 coding DNA: TGTGCCAGCAGTGCTGTTATGAACACTGAAGCTTTCTTT. The chain uses TRBV2 and TRBJ1-1; unclear D gene. V dropped 4 bases and J dropped 0 bases, with 6 bases sitting between them. The CDR3 runs to 13 residues. Germline values: CDR1 SNHLY, CDR2 FYNNEI.

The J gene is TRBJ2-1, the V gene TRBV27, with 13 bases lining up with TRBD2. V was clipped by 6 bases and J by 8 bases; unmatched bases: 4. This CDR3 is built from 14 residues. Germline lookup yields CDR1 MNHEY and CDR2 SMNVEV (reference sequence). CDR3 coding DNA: TGTGCCAGCAGGACTAGCGGGGGGCGGGATGAGCAGTTCTTC. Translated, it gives CASRTSGGRDEQFF.

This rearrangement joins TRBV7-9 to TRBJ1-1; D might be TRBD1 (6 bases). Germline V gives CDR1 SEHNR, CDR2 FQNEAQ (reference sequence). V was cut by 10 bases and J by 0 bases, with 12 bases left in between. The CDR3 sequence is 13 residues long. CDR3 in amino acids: CAIGGAMNTEAFF. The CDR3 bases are TGTGCCATAGGGGGAGCTATGAACACTGAAGCTTTCTTT.

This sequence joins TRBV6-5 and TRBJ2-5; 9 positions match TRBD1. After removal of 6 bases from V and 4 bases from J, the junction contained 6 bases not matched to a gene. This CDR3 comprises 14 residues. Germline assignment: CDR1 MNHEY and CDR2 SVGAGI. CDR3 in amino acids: CASRGTGSLETQYF. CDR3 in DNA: TGTGCCAGCAGGGGGACAGGGAGTTTAGAGACCCAGTACTTC.